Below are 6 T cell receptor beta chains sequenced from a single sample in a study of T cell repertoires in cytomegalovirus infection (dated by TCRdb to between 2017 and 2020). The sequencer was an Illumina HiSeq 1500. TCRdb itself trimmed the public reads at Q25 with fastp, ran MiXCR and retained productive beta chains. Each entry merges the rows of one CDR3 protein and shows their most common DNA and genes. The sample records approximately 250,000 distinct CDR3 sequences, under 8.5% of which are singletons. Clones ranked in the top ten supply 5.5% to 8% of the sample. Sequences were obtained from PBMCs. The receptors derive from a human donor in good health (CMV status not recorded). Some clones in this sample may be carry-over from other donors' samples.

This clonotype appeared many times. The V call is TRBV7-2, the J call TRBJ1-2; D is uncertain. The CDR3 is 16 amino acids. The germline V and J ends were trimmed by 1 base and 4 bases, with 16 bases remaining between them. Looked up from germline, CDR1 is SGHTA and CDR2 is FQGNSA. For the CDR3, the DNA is TGTGCCAGCAGCTTAGGTGGAGGGCCCTACACCTATGGCTACACCTTC. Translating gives CASSLGGGPYTYGYTF.

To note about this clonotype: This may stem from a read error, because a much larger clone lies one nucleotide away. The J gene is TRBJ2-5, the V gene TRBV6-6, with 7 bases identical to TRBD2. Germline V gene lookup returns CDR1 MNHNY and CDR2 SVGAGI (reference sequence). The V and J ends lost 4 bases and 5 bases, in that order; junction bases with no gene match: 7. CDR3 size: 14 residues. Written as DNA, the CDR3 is TGTGCCAGCAGTTCCAGGTCAGCGGGGGAGACCCAGTACTTC. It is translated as CASSSRSAGETQYF.

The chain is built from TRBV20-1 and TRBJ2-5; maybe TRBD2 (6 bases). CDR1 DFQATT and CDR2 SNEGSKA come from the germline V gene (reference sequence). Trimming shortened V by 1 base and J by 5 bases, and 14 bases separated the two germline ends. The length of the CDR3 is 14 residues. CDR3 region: CSARGPSVGETQYF. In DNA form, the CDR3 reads TGCAGTGCTAGAGGTCCTAGCGTCGGGGAGACCCAGTACTTC.

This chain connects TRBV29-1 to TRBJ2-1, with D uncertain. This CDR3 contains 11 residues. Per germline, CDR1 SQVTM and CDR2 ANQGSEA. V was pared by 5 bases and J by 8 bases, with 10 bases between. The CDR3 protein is CSVHGEDEQFF. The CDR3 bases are TGCAGCGTTCATGGTGAGGATGAGCAGTTCTTC.

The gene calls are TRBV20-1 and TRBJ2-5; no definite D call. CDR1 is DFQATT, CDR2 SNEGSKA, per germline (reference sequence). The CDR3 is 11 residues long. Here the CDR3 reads CRTGHQETQYF. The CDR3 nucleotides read TGCAGGACGGGCCACCAAGAGACCCAGTACTTC.

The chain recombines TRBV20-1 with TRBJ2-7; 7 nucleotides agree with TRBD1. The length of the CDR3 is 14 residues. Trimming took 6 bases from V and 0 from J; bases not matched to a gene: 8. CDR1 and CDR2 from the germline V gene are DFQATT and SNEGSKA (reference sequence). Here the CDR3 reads CSAMRRGYSYEQYF. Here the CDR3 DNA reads TGCAGTGCGATGCGCAGGGGGTACTCCTACGAGCAGTACTTC.